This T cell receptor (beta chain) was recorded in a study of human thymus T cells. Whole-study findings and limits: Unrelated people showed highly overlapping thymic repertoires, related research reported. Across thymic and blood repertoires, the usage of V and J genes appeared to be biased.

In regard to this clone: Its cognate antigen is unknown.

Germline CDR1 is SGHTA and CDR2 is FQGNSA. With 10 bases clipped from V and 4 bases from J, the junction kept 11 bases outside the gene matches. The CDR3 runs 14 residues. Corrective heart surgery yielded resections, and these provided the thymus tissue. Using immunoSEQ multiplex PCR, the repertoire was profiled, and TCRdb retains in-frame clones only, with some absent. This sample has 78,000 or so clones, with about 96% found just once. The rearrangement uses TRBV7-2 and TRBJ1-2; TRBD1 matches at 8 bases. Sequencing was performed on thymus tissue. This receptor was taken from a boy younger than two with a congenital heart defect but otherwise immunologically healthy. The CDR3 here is CATGDRRESYGYTF. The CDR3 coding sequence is TGTGCCACGGGGGACAGGAGGGAAAGCTATGGCTACACCTTC. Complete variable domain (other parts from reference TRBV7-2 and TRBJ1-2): GAGVSQSPSNKVTEKGKDVELRCDPISGHTALYWYRQSLGQGLEFLIYFQGNSAPDKSGLPSDRFSAERTGGSVSTLTIQRTQQEDSAVYLCATGDRRESYGYTFGSGTRLTVV.